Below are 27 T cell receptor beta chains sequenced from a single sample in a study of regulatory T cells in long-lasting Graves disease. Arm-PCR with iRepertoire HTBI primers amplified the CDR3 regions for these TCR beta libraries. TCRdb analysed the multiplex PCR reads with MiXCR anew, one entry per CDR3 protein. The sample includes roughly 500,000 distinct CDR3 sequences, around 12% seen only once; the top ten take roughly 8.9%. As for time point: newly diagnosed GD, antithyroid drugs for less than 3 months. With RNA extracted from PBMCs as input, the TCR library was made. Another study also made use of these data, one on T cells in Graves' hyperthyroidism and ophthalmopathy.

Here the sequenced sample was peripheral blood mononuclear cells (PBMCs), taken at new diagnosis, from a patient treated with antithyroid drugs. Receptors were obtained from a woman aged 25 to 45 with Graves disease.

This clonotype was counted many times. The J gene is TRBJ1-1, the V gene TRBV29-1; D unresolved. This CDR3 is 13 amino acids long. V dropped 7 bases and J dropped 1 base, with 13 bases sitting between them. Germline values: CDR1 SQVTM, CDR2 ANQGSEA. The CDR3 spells CSANSQQNTEAFF. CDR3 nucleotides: TGCAGCGCGAACAGCCAGCAGAACACTGAAGCTTTCTTT.

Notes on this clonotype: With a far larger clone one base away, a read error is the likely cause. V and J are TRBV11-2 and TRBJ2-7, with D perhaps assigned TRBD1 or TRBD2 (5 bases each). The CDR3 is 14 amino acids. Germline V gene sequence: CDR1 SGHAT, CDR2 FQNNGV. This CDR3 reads CACRRRDLSREQYF. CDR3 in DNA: TGTGCCTGCAGACGTCGGGACCTCTCCAGAGAGCAGTACTTC. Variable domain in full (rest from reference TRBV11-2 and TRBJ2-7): EAGVAQSPRYKIIEKRQSVAFWCNPISGHATLYWYQQILGQGPKLLIQFQNNGVVDDSQLPKDRFSAERLKGVDSTLKIQPAKLEDSAVYLCACRRRDLSREQYFGPGTRLTVT.

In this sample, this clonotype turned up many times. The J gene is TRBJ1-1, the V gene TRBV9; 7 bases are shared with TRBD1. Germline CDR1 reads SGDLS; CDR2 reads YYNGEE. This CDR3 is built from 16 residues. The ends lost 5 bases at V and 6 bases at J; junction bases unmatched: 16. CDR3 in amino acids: CASRRDPQGSMAEAFF. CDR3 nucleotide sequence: TGTGCCAGCAGGCGTGACCCACAGGGGAGCATGGCTGAAGCTTTCTTT.

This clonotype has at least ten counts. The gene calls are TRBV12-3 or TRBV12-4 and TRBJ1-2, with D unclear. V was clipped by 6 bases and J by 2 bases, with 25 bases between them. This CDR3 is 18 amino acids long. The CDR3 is CASSPDSPPDGTNYGYTF. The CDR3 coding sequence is TGTGCCAGCAGCCCAGACTCCCCACCGGACGGTACCAACTATGGCTACACCTTC.

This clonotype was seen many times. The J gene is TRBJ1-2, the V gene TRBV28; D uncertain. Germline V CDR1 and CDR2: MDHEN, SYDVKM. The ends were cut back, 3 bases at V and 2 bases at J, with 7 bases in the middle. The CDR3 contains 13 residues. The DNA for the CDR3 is TGTGCCAGCAGTTTCGTTGTAAACTATGGCTACACCTTC. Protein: CASSFVVNYGYTF.

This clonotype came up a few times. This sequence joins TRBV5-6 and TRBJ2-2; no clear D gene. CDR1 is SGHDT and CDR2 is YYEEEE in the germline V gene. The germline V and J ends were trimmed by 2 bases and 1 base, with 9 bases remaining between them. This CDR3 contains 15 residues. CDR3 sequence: CASSFLKKNTGELFF. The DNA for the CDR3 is TGTGCCAGCAGCTTTCTAAAGAAGAACACCGGGGAGCTGTTTTTT.

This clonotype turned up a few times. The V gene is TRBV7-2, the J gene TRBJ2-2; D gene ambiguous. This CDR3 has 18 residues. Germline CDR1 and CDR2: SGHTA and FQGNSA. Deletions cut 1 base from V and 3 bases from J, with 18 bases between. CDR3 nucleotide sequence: TGTGCCAGCAGCTTAGACCCGCCCTACGATGGGGACACCGGGGAGCTGTTTTTT. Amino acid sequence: CASSLDPPYDGDTGELFF.

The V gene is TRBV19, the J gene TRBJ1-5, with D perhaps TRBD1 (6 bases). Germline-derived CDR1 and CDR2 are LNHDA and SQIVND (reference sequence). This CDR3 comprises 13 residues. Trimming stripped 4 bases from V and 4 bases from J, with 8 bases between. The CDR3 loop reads CASSKGQNQPQHF. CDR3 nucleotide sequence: TGTGCCAGTAGTAAAGGACAGAATCAGCCCCAGCATTTT.

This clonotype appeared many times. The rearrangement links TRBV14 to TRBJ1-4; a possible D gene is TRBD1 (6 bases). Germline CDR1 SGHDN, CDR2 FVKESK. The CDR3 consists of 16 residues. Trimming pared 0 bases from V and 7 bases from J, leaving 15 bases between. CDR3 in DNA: TGTGCCAGCAGCCAAGATTTGGGGGGCGAGGTTGAAAAACTGTTTTTT. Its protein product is CASSQDLGGEVEKLFF. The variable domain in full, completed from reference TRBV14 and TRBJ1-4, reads EAGVTQFPSHSVIEKGQTVTLRCDPISGHDNLYWYRRVMGKEIKFLLHFVKESKQDESGMPNNRFLAERTGGTYSTLKVQPAELEDSGVYFCASSQDLGGEVEKLFFGSGTQLSVL.

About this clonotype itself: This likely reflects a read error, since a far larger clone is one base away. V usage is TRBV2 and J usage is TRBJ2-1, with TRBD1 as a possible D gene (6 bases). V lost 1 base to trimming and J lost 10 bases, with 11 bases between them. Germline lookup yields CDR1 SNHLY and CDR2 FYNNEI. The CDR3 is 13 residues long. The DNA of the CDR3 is TGTGCCAGCAGTGAAGGACAGGCCTACGAGCAGTTCTTC. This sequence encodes CASSEGQAYEQFF.

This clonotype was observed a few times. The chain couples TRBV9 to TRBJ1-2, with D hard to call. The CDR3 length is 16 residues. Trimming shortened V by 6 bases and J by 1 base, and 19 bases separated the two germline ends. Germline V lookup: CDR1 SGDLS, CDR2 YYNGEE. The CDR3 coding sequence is TGTGCCAGCAAAAGCGTAGGAACCCCGCTTAACTATGGCTACACCTTC. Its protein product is CASKSVGTPLNYGYTF.

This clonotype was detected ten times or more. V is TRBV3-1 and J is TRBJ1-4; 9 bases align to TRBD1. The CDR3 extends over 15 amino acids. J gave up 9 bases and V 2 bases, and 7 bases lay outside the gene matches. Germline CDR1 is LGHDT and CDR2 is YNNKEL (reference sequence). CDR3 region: CASSQTGQGRKKLFF. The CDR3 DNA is TGTGCCAGCAGCCAAACAGGACAGGGGAGGAAAAAACTGTTTTTT.

In nucleotides, the CDR3 is TGTGCCAGCAGTTACCCTATAAGGGCAAGAACTTCAGGGGCCAACGTCCTGACTTTC. Its protein product is CASSYPIRARTSGANVLTF. The chain is built from TRBV6-2 or TRBV6-3 and TRBJ2-6; D is uncertain. This CDR3 has 19 residues. The V end lost 2 bases, the J end lost 4 bases, and 21 bases lay between the germline ends. Looked up from germline, CDR1 is MNHEY and CDR2 is SVGEGT.

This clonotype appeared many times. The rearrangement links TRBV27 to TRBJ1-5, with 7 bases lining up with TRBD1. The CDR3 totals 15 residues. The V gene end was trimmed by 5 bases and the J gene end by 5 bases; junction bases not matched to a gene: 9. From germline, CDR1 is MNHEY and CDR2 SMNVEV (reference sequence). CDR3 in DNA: TGTGCCAGCAGTCTACAGGGGAGGGGGCATCAGCCCCAGCATTTT. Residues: CASSLQGRGHQPQHF.

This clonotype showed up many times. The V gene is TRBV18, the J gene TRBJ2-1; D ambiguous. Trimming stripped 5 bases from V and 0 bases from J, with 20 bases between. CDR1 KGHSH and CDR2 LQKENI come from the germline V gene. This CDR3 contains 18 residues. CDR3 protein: CASSVVKTRQSSYNEQFF. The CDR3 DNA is TGTGCCAGCTCAGTAGTAAAAACCCGTCAGAGCTCCTACAATGAGCAGTTCTTC.

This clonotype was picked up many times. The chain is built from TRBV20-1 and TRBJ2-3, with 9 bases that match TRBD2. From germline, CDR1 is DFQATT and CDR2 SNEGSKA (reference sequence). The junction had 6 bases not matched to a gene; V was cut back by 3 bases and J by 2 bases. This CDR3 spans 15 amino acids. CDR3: CSARPLAGNTDTQYF. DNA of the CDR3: TGCAGTGCTAGGCCCCTAGCGGGAAACACAGATACGCAGTATTTT.

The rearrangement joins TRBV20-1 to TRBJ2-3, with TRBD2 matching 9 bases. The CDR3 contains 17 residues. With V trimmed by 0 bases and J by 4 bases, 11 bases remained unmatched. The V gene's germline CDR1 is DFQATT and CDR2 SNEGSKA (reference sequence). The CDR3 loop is CSARDWTSVHGADTQYF. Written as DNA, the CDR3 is TGCAGTGCTAGAGATTGGACTAGCGTTCACGGGGCAGATACGCAGTATTTT.

In DNA form, the CDR3 reads TGTGCCAGCAGGTTCCAGGGGGAGGGCACTGAAGCTTTCTTT. The encoded protein is CASRFQGEGTEAFF. This rearrangement joins TRBV6-1 to TRBJ1-1, with 7 bases matching TRBD1. The CDR3 is 14 residues long. Germline V gene lookup returns CDR1 MNHNS and CDR2 SASEGT. J gave up 4 bases and V 6 bases, and 8 bases lay outside the gene matches.

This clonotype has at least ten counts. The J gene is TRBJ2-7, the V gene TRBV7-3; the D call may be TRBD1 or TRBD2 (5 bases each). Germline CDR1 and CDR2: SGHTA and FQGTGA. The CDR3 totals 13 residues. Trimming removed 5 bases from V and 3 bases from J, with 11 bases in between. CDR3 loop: CASSRGTNYEQYF. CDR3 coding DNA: TGTGCCAGCAGCCGAGGGACCAACTACGAGCAGTACTTC. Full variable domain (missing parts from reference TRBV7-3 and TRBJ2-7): GAGVSQTPSNKVTEKGKYVELRCDPISGHTALYWYRQSLGQGPEFLIYFQGTGAADDSGLPNDRFFAVRPEGSVSTLKIQRTERGDSAVYLCASSRGTNYEQYFGPGTRLTVT.

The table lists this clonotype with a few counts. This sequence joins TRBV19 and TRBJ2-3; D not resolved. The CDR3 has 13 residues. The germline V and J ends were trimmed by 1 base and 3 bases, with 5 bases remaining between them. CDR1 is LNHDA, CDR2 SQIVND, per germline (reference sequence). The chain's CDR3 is CASSIVDTDTQYF. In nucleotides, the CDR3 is TGTGCCAGTAGTATAGTAGATACAGATACGCAGTATTTT.

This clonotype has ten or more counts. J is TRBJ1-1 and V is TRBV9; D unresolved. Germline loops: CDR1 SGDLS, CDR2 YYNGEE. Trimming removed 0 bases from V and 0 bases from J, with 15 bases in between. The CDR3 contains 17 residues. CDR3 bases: TGTGCCAGCAGCGTAGCTCCGGGTGCCGCCGTGAACACTGAAGCTTTCTTT. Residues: CASSVAPGAAVNTEAFF.

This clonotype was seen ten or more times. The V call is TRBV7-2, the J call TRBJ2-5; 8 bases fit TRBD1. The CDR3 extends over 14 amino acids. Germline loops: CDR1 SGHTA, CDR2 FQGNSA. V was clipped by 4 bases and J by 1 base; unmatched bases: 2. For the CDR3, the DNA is TGTGCCAGCAGCTGGGGACAGGCCCAAGAGACCCAGTACTTC. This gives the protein CASSWGQAQETQYF.

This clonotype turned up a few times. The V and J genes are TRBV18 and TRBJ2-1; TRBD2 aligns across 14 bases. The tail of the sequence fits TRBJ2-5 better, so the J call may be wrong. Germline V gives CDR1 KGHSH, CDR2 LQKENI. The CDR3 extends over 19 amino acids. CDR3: CASSSAPGTSGRRQETQYF. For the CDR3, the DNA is TGTGCCAGCTCATCCGCCCCCGGGACTAGCGGGAGACGGCAAGAGACCCAGTACTTC.

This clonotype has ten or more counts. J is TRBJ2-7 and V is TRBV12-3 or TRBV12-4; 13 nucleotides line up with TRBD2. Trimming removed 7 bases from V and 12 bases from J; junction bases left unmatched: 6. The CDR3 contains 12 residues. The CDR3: CASTWTSGSLYF. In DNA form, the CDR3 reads TGTGCCAGCACCTGGACTAGCGGGAGTTTGTACTTC.

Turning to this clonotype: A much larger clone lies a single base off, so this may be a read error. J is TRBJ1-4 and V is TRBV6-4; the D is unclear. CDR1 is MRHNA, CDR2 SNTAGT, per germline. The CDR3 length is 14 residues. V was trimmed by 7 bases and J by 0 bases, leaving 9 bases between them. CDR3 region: CASTRIATNEKLFF. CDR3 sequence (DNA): TGTGCCAGCACCCGGATTGCAACTAATGAAAAACTGTTTTTT.

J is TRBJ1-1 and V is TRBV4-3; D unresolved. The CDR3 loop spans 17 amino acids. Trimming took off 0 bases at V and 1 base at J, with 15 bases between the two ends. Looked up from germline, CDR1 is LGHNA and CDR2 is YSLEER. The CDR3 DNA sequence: TGCGCCAGCAGCCAAGACCCCCTATCAAGGGCGAACACTGAAGCTTTCTTT. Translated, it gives CASSQDPLSRANTEAFF.

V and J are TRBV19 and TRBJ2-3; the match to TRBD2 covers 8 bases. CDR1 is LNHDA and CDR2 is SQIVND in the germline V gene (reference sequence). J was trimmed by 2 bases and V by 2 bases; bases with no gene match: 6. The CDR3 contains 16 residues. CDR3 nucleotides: TGTGCCAGTAGTATACCGACTAGCGTTACCACAGATACGCAGTATTTT. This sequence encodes CASSIPTSVTTDTQYF.